This TCR beta chain comes out of a study of a mutant IDH1 vaccine in newly diagnosed glioma. This clone was counted between two and nine times. Its antigen is not known. Sequencing used immunoSEQ multiplex PCR; TCRdb keeps in-frame clones, though not all of them. The sample contains about 24,000 clones, roughly 85% of which appear only once. The CDR3 covers 15 residues. Germline V gene lookup returns CDR1 MNHNS and CDR2 SASEGT. After removal of 1 base from V and 6 bases from J, the junction contained 6 bases not matched to a gene. As for time point: week 11, during vaccination. The vaccine gave 300 ug of a 20-mer mutant IDH1 peptide subcutaneously per dose.

Sample: PBMCs, taken from a glioma patient whose treatment included an IDH1 peptide vaccine. This TCR derives from a man in his forties with glioma. The chain uses TRBV6-1 and TRBJ1-5; 7 nucleotides agree with TRBD1. CDR3 DNA: TGTGCCAGCAGTGAAGACAGGGGTAGGGCTCAGCCCCAGCATTTT. Amino acid sequence: CASSEDRGRAQPQHF.